Listed here is a single T cell receptor beta chain. This clone was seen only once. Its antigen specificity is not known. Nothing much larger sits one base from this clone, and base qualities are not available. This record comes from a study of T cell responses to AZD1222 COVID-19 vaccine (dated by TCRdb to the early 2020s). In terms of the full investigation: A total of just over 230 trial participants underwent TCR sequencing, of whom 207 had received two doses of AZD1222 and some 26 had received two doses of the MenACWY control vaccine. Trial participants were enrolled by age into subgroups of 18-55, 56-69 and 70-plus years, and about 150, 27 and 61 TCR-sequenced participants, respectively, were included in these subgroups. What the study reported, not specific to this receptor: Vaccine-associated CD4 TCRs spanned the whole spike protein, with dominant responses in regions 160-218 and 743-854. Participants were mostly white British, with more females than males. The authors suggested clonal diversity may have been underestimated. Reportedly, close to half of the unique spike-specific TCRs recognized epitopes lying outside the regions that are mutated in the B.1.351 and B.1.1.7 variants. In the small 56-69-year group, the increase in depth fell short of significance, most likely because of low power. Spike-specific TCR breadth and depth rose significantly after two AZD1222 doses compared with day 0 and with MenACWY recipients. Only five or six AZD1222 recipients were SARS-CoV-2 seropositive at baseline, limiting conclusions about previously exposed vaccinees. Because no day 14 peak-response samples were available, the repertoires could be characterized only after the peak T cell response.

The sample's time point label, decoded: about 28 days (+/-7) after the second vaccine dose. Because spike-specific TCR depth and breadth did not differ between the two schedules, AZD1222 recipients who got a second dose at roughly 4 weeks were pooled with those who got a second dose at roughly 12 weeks. Vaccinee samples were obtained from the UK trials COV001 and COV002, which included a single-blind randomized controlled phase 2/3 trial of AZD1222 (ChAdOx1 nCoV-19) in healthy adults. For TCRbeta chain sequencing, PBMC samples were collected from trial participants at day 0 and at day 28 after the second dose. The CDR3 regions of human TCRbeta chains were analyzed by immunosequencing. The study's own analysis went as follows. TCRs in the repertoires were compared against a reference library of SARS-CoV-2-specific TCRs that had been generated with the MIRA antigen-specificity platform. Breadth was defined as the fraction of unique TCRs that were SARS-CoV-2-associated. Depth was defined as the fraction of total T cells that were SARS-CoV-2-associated. Using the MIRA data, each spike-specific TCR was mapped to the spike region that the TCR reacts to and placed in a CD4 or CD8 class. Log10-transformed breadth and depth values were compared by one-way ANOVA with Sidak's multiple comparisons tests. Here the immuneACCESS table is served through TCRdb, limited to in-frame sequences with V and J called. Missing clones are a known gap in these copies; in checked studies unresolved V genes cover under half, and the rest lacks a known reason. Clone size and V and J calls were adopted from that table, with D and trimming inferred from the DNA. Within this sample are more than 85,000 clones, with more than 70% of them counted one time only. The top ten hold around a sixth of the sample.

The TCR comes from an adult who received the AZD1222 COVID-19 vaccine. Sequences were derived from peripheral blood, sampled 28 days after the second AZD1222 dose.

The encoded CDR3 is CASIRVGDYGYTF. The bases are TGTGCCAGCATCCGGGTTGGCGACTATGGCTACACCTTC. The chain is made from TRBV5-8 and TRBJ1-2; no D segment can be confidently identified. Via the germline V gene, CDR1 is SGHTS and CDR2 YDEGEE. Inclusive of the bounding cysteine and phenylalanine, the CDR3 is 13 residues long. CDR3 DNA only is kept here, 39 bases in frame from base 1. V lost 6 bases and J lost 3 bases; the stretch between them is 12 bases long.